This T cell receptor (beta chain) was recovered during a study of T cells in Graves' hyperthyroidism and ophthalmopathy. Findings and limits, study-wide: Most expanded thyroid clonotypes above 0.001 also appeared in blood. Stable hyperthyroidism was separated from ophthalmopathy by a model based on 13 V-J features.

Patients having uncontrolled infection, another autoimmune disease, pregnancy or lactation were not included. Diagnosing involved the use of clinical symptoms, serum thyroxine and TRAb, thyroid ultrasound and orbital computed tomography. V shed 2 bases, J shed 5 bases, and the junction held 4 bases outside the gene matches. The CDR3 length is 13 residues. Germline loops: CDR1 SGHRS, CDR2 YFSETQ. About this clonotype: Antigen specificity is unknown.

There were TCR beta CDR3 regions amplified from RNA transcripts. First-round RT-PCR with HTBI primers amplified the TCR CDR3 region. TCRdb re-derived calls from the multiplex PCR reads in MiXCR, one entry per CDR3 protein. Of 500,000 to 650,000 distinct CDR3 sequences listed, about 45% were seen once; the top ten hold about 43%. The sample taken for sequencing was peripheral blood or thyroid tissue (not recorded which). The chain combines TRBV5-1 with TRBJ2-7; 7 bases map to TRBD2. This receptor was taken from an adult woman with Graves' disease, either hyperthyroidism or ophthalmopathy (not recorded which). DNA of the CDR3: TGCGCCAGCAGCTTTGGGGGGGATAACGAGCAGTACTTC. Protein: CASSFGGDNEQYF.